This TCR beta chain was sequenced in a study of beta chain features in type 1 diabetes. The wider study: All samples together contributed 100 million to 120 million sorted cells for examination.

A CD45RO/CCR7/CD25/CD127/CD95/CD27 panel sorted naive, central memory, regulatory and stem cell-like memory CD4+ cells. The authors reverse transcribed all of the isolated RNA, so sequencing captured expressed TCRB transcripts. Naive, central memory and regulatory T cell samples yielded some 3.9 million reads on average. Only in-frame clones appear in the TCRdb table, and some are missing; sequencing was by immunoSEQ multiplex PCR. The sample has hundreds of thousands of clones, roughly 13% seen once. V was pared by 7 bases and J by 2 bases, with 5 bases between. Germline CDR1 is SEHNR and CDR2 is FQNEAQ (reference sequence). The CDR3 totals 11 residues.

V and J are TRBV7-9 and TRBJ2-5; unclear D gene. Specimen: naive CD4+ T cells from blood. The receptor was derived from a man younger than 45 in good health. In DNA, the CDR3 is TGTGCCAGCACATTTCAAGAGACCCAGTACTTC. It yields the protein CASTFQETQYF.